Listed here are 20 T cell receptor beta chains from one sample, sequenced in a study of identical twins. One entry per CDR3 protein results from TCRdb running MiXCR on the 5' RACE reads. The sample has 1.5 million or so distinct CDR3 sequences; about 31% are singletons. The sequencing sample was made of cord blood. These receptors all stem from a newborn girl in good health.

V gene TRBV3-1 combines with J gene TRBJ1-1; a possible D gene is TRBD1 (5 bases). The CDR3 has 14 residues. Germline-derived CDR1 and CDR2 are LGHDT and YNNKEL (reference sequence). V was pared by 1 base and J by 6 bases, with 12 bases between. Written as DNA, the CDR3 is TGTGCCAGCAGCCAAGTGGGGGGAGGCCCTGAAGCTTTCTTT. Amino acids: CASSQVGGGPEAFF.

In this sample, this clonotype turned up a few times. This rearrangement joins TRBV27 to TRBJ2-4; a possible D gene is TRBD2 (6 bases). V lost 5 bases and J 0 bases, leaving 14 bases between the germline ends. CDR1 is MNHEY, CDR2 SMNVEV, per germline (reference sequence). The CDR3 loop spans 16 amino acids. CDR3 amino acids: CASSPDYGLAKNIQYF. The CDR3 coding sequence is TGTGCCAGCAGTCCGGACTACGGACTAGCCAAAAACATTCAGTACTTC.

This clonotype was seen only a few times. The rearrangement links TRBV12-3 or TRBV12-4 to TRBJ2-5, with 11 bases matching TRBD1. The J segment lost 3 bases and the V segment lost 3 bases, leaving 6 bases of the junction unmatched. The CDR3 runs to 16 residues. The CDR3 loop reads CASSFWGQGVEETQYF. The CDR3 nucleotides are TGTGCCAGCAGTTTTTGGGGACAGGGGGTAGAAGAGACCCAGTACTTC.

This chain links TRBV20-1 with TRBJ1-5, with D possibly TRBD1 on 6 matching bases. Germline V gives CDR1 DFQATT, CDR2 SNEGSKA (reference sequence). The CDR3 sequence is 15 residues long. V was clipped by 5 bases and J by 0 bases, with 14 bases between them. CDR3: CSALPRTDSNQPQHF. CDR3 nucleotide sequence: TGCAGTGCTCTTCCTAGGACAGATAGCAATCAGCCCCAGCATTTT.

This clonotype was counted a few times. The DNA of the CDR3 is TGTGCCAGCATCGGTCCGGGGTCCATTCAGTACTTC. It translates to CASIGPGSIQYF. This chain connects TRBV6-1 to TRBJ2-4, with a possible D match to TRBD2 (5 bases). Germline V gene sequence: CDR1 MNHNS, CDR2 SASEGT. Trimming stripped 7 bases from V and 9 bases from J, with 13 bases between. CDR3 size: 12 residues.

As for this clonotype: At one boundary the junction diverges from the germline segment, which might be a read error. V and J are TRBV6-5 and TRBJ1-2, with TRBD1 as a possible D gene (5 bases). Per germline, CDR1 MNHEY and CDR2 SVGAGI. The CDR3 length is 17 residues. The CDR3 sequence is CAGSYSIREDFNYGYTF. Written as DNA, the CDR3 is TGTGCCGGCAGTTACTCGATCAGGGAGGACTTTAACTATGGCTACACCTTC.

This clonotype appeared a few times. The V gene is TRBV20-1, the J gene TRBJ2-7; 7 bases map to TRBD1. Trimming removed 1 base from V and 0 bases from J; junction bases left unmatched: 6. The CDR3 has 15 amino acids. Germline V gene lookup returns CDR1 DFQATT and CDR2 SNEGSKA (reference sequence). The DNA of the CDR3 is TGCAGTGCTAGAGTTTCGACAGGGAGCTCCTACGAGCAGTACTTC. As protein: CSARVSTGSSYEQYF.

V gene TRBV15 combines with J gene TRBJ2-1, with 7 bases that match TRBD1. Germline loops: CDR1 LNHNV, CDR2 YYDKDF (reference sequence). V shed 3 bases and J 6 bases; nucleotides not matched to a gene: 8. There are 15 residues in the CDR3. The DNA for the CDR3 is TGTGCCACCAGCAGGCCCGGGACAGTACTCAATGAGCAGTTCTTC. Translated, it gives CATSRPGTVLNEQFF.

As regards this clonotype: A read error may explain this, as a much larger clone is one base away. Here the CDR3 reads CSARLAGGGTQYF. CDR3 in DNA: TGCAGTGCTAGACTAGCGGGGGGAGGTACGCAGTATTTT. The chain couples TRBV20-1 to TRBJ2-3; 11 positions match TRBD2. This CDR3 region has 13 residues. CDR1 is DFQATT, CDR2 SNEGSKA, per germline (reference sequence). With 2 bases clipped from V and 8 bases from J, the junction kept 3 bases outside the gene matches.

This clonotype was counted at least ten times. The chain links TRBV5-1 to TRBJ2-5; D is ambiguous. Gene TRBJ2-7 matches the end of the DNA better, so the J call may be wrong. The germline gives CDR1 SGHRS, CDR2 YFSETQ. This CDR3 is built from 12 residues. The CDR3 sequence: CASSLVKGEQYF. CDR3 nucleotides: TGCGCCAGCAGCTTGGTGAAGGGCGAGCAGTACTTC.

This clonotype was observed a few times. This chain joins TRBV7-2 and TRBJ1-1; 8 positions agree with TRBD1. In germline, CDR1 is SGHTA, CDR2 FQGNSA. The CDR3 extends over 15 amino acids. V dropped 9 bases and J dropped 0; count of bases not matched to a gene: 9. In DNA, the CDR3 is TGTGCCAGTCGAGGACAGGGTCTGATGAACACTGAAGCTTTCTTT. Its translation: CASRGQGLMNTEAFF.

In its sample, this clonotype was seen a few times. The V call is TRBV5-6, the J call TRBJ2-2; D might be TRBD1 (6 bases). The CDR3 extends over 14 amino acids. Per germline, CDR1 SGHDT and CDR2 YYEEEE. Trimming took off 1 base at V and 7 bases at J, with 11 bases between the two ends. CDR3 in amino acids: CASSLQGPDGELFF. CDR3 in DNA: TGTGCCAGCAGCTTGCAGGGGCCGGACGGGGAGCTGTTTTTT.

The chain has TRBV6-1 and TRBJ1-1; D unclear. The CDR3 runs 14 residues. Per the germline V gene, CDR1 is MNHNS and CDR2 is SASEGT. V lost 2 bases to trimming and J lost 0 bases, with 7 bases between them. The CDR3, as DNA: TGTGCCAGCAGTGAAACAGACTTGAACACTGAAGCTTTCTTT. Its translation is CASSETDLNTEAFF.

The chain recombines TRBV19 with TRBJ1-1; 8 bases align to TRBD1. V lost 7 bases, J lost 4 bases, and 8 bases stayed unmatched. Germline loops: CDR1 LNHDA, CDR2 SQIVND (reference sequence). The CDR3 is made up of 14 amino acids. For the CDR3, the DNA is TGTGCCAGTACCTATGACAGGGGAGGCACTGAAGCTTTCTTT. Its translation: CASTYDRGGTEAFF.

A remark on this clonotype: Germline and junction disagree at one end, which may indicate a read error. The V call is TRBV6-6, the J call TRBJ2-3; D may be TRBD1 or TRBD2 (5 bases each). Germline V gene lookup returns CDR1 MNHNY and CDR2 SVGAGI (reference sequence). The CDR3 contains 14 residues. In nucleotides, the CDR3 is TGTGCCAGCAGTTACGAGGGGTTCACAGGTACGCAGTATTTT. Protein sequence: CASSYEGFTGTQYF.

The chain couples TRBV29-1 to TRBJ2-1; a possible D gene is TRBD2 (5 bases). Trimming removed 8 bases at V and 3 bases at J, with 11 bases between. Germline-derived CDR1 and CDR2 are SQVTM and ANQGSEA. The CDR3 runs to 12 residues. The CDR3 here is CSFASLYNEQFF. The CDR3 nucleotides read TGCAGCTTTGCTAGCCTCTACAATGAGCAGTTCTTC.

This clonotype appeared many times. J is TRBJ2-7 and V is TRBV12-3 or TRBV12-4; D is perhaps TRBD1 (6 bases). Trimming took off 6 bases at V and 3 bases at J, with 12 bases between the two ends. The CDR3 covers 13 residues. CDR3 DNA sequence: TGTGCCAGCAGACAGGGTTGGAGCTACGAGCAGTACTTC. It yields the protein CASRQGWSYEQYF.

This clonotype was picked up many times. CDR3 sequence reads: CAISDLGGRSYNEQFF. The CDR3 coding sequence is TGTGCCATCAGTGACCTAGGGGGCCGCTCCTACAATGAGCAGTTCTTC. The gene calls are TRBV10-3 and TRBJ2-1, with 7 nucleotides matching TRBD1. V shed 3 bases, J shed 0 bases, and the junction held 5 bases outside the gene matches. This CDR3 contains 16 residues. In germline, CDR1 is ENHRY, CDR2 SYGVKD.

DNA of the CDR3: TGTGCCAGCAGTTCTGAGCGGAAGCAGTACTTC. The encoded protein is CASSSERKQYF. This sequence joins TRBV2 and TRBJ2-5; a weak D match, TRBD2 (5 bases). There are 11 residues in the CDR3. The V end lost 5 bases, the J end lost 11 bases, and 12 bases lay between the germline ends. Per the germline V gene, CDR1 is SNHLY and CDR2 is FYNNEI.

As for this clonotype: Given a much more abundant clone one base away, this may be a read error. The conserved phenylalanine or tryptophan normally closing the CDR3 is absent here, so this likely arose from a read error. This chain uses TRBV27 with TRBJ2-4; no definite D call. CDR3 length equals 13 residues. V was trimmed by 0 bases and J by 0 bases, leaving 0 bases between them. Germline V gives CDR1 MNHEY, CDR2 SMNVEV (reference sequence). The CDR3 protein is CASSLSAKNIQYL. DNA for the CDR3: TGTGCCAGCAGTTTATCAGCCAAAAACATTCAGTACCTC.